The 24 T cell receptor beta chains below were found in one sample sequenced in a study of T cell responses to AZD1222 COVID-19 vaccine. Data came from immunoSEQ multiplex PCR; TCRdb stores just in-frame clones and leaves some out. The top ten hold approximately 15% of the sample, which has 95,000 to 100,000 clones, almost 90% seen once. The sample consisted of peripheral blood, taken 28 days after the second AZD1222 dose. Receptors were obtained from an adult who received the AZD1222 COVID-19 vaccine.

The chain employs TRBV2 and TRBJ1-5; D might be TRBD1 (6 bases). The ends were cut back, 7 bases at V and 6 bases at J, with 16 bases in the middle. The CDR3 extends over 14 amino acids. CDR1 is SNHLY, CDR2 FYNNEI, per germline. CDR3 nucleotide sequence: TGTGCCAGCAAAAGGGGGGAGGGTAGTCAGCCCCAGCATTTT. Translating gives CASKRGEGSQPQHF. Supplemented by reference TRBV2 and TRBJ1-5, the full variable domain reads EPEVTQTPSHQVTQMGQEVILRCVPISNHLYFYWYRQILGQKVEFLVSFYNNEISEKSEIFDDQFSVERPDGSNFTLKIRSTKLEDSAMYFCASKRGEGSQPQHFGDGTRLSIL.

V is TRBV12-3 or TRBV12-4 and J is TRBJ1-4; D uncertain. V gave up 2 bases and J gave up 9 bases, with 10 bases separating them. This CDR3 comprises 13 residues. The CDR3 protein is CASSLPGPKKLFF. In DNA form, the CDR3 reads TGTGCCAGCAGTTTACCCGGTCCGAAAAAACTGTTTTTT.

The rearrangement uses TRBV10-3 and TRBJ1-4; the D gene is possibly TRBD1 (5 bases). The CDR3 extends over 15 amino acids. Germline loops: CDR1 ENHRY, CDR2 SYGVKD. V shed 4 bases and J shed 4 bases, with 13 bases lying between them. In DNA, the CDR3 is TGTGCCATCAGTGCAGACCGGGGCCATAATGAAAAACTGTTTTTT. Translating gives CAISADRGHNEKLFF.

The CDR3 sequence is CASRGTGRTEAFF. The CDR3 nucleotides read TGTGCCAGCAGGGGGACAGGGAGAACTGAAGCTTTCTTT. The J gene is TRBJ1-1, the V gene TRBV27; 9 bases match TRBD1. Trimming at V came to 6 bases and at J to 5 bases, leaving 4 bases not matched to a gene. Looked up from germline, CDR1 is MNHEY and CDR2 is SMNVEV (reference sequence). This CDR3 spans 13 amino acids.

The chain combines TRBV28 with TRBJ1-3, with TRBD1 identical over 7 bases. This CDR3 spans 16 amino acids. CDR1 is MDHEN and CDR2 is SYDVKM in the germline V gene. V shed 7 bases and J 0 bases; nucleotides not matched to a gene: 9. The CDR3 coding sequence is TGTGCCAGCACCCTCGGGGACAGTCGCTCTGGAAACACCATATATTTT. Its translation is CASTLGDSRSGNTIYF.

The CDR3 DNA follows: TGTGCCAGCAGCCGTCTATGGGAGGGCCCCTACAATGAGCAGTTCTTC. Amino acids: CASSRLWEGPYNEQFF. The chain joins TRBV5-4 to TRBJ2-1; 7 bases are a match to TRBD2. There are 16 residues in the CDR3. The J segment lost 2 bases and the V segment lost 4 bases, leaving 9 bases of the junction unmatched. CDR1 SGHNT and CDR2 YYREEE come from the germline V gene (reference sequence). The complete variable domain, with remaining parts taken from reference TRBV5-4 and TRBJ2-1, reads ETGVTQSPTHLIKTRGQQVTLRCSSQSGHNTVSWYQQALGQGPQFIFQYYREEENGRGNFPPRFSGLQFPNYSSELNVNALELDDSALYLCASSRLWEGPYNEQFFGPGTRLTVL.

The chain combines TRBV29-1 with TRBJ1-1; 10 bases are a match to TRBD1. The CDR3 sequence is 12 residues long. CDR1 is SQVTM, CDR2 ANQGSEA, per germline. The junction had 4 bases not matched to a gene; V was cut back by 6 bases and J by 6 bases. The CDR3 bases are TGCAGCGTCGGGACAGGGGACTCTGAAGCTTTCTTT. This gives the protein CSVGTGDSEAFF.

The V call is TRBV7-9, the J call TRBJ1-2; D not resolved. CDR3 length equals 15 residues. The V gene's germline CDR1 is SEHNR and CDR2 FQNEAQ (reference sequence). The V end was cut by 3 bases, the J end by 0 bases, with 11 bases between. CDR3 nucleotides: TGTGCCAGCAGCTTTCTAACAGCCTCTAACTATGGCTACACCTTC. This translates into CASSFLTASNYGYTF.

J is TRBJ1-2 and V is TRBV3-1 (or the pseudogene TRBV3-2); unclear D gene. V lost 2 bases and J 4 bases, leaving 11 bases between the germline ends. The length of the CDR3 is 14 residues. CDR1 LGHDT and CDR2 YNNKEL come from the germline V gene (reference sequence). The CDR3 nucleotides are TGTGCCAGCAGCCAAAGCGCGCAAGCCTATGGCTACACCTTC. This codes for CASSQSAQAYGYTF.

This clone occurred a few times. This rearrangement joins TRBV5-1 to TRBJ2-7; weak D call: TRBD2 (7 bases). The length of the CDR3 is 14 residues. Germline V gene sequence: CDR1 SGHRS, CDR2 YFSETQ. Trimming took off 6 bases at V and 1 base at J, with 14 bases between the two ends. The CDR3 reads CASTGGSVSYEQYF. For the CDR3, the DNA is TGCGCCAGCACGGGGGGCTCTGTGTCCTACGAGCAGTACTTC. Looking up the rest from reference TRBV5-1 and TRBJ2-7 gives the full variable domain: KAGVTQTPRYLIKTRGQQVTLSCSPISGHRSVSWYQQTPGQGLQFLFEYFSETQRNKGNFPGRFSGRQFSNSRSEMNVSTLELGDSALYLCASTGGSVSYEQYFGPGTRLTVT.

The chain is built from TRBV6-5 and TRBJ2-3; TRBD2 matches 9 bases. The germline gives CDR1 MNHEY, CDR2 SVGAGI. Trimming took 3 bases from V and 4 from J; bases not matched to a gene: 5. The CDR3 totals 15 residues. The CDR3 DNA sequence: TGTGCCAGCAGTTATAGCGGGAGAGTCTCAGATACGCAGTATTTT. It yields the protein CASSYSGRVSDTQYF.

This clone was found a few times. This chain links TRBV5-5 with TRBJ2-7; possible D gene TRBD1, 5 bases. V shed 2 bases and J shed 2 bases, with 8 bases lying between them. The CDR3 spans 13 residues. CDR1 is SGHKS and CDR2 is YYEKEE in the germline V gene (reference sequence). DNA for the CDR3: TGTGCCAGCAGCTTAGCAGGGCCCTACGAGCAGTACTTC. Its protein product is CASSLAGPYEQYF.

This clone has only one observation. The CDR3 nucleotides read TGCAGTGCTAGTCGGGACAGCAAAAACATTCAGTACTTC. This translates into CSASRDSKNIQYF. This rearrangement joins TRBV20-1 to TRBJ2-4, with TRBD1 matching over 7 bases. The trim removed 3 bases at V and 3 bases at J, leaving 2 bases unmatched. The CDR3 is made up of 13 amino acids. The V gene's germline CDR1 is DFQATT and CDR2 SNEGSKA (reference sequence).

V gene TRBV6-2 or TRBV6-3 combines with J gene TRBJ2-3; D gene ambiguous. Deletions cut 5 bases from V and 4 bases from J, with 13 bases between. The CDR3 extends over 14 amino acids. Per germline, CDR1 MNHEY and CDR2 SVGEGT. The CDR3 DNA follows: TGTGCCAGCAGTCCCCGCTTGGGCGCAGATACGCAGTATTTT. Its translation: CASSPRLGADTQYF.

The chain carries TRBV3-1 (or the pseudogene TRBV3-2) and TRBJ1-4, with D perhaps TRBD1 (6 bases). Germline CDR1 is LGHDT and CDR2 is YNNKEL (reference sequence). There are 14 residues in the CDR3. The germline V and J ends were trimmed by 4 bases and 5 bases, with 11 bases remaining between them. CDR3 loop: CASSRGGINEKLFF. CDR3 sequence (DNA): TGTGCCAGCAGCCGAGGGGGAATCAATGAAAAACTGTTTTTT.

The chain links TRBV19 to TRBJ1-2; D is perhaps TRBD1 (6 bases). CDR3 length: 14 amino acids. The V and J ends lost 6 bases and 5 bases respectively, with 16 bases between them. CDR1 is LNHDA and CDR2 is SQIVND in the germline V gene (reference sequence). This CDR3 is CASREGQLVYGYTF. The CDR3 region has the DNA TGTGCCAGTAGGGAAGGACAGTTGGTTTATGGCTACACCTTC.

The rearrangement links TRBV2 to TRBJ2-1, with D possibly being TRBD1 (5 bases). The CDR3 spans 15 residues. Trimming removed 7 bases from V and 2 bases from J, with 15 bases in between. The V gene's germline CDR1 is SNHLY and CDR2 FYNNEI. The DNA for the CDR3 is TGTGCCAGCACCGAGGACATCGGAACCTACAATGAGCAGTTCTTC. Translation gives CASTEDIGTYNEQFF.

The chain is built from TRBV9 and TRBJ1-1; no clear D gene. V was pared by 1 base and J by 1 base, with 8 bases between. This CDR3 contains 14 residues. Germline loops: CDR1 SGDLS, CDR2 YYNGEE. The CDR3 DNA follows: TGTGCCAGCAGCGTACAGCCCTCGAACACTGAAGCTTTCTTT. This encodes CASSVQPSNTEAFF.

The CDR3 nucleotides are TGTGCCAGCAGGAGGTTTGAAAAACTGTTTTTT. Translating gives CASRRFEKLFF. The V and J genes are TRBV28 and TRBJ1-4, with D hard to call. Trimming shortened V by 6 bases and J by 7 bases, and 6 bases separated the two germline ends. Germline assignment: CDR1 MDHEN and CDR2 SYDVKM. The CDR3 length is 11 residues.

This clone was seen a single time. This rearrangement joins TRBV19 to TRBJ1-4; TRBD1 matches at 7 bases. The V segment lost 5 bases and the J segment 7 bases; nucleotides outside the gene matches: 4. CDR1 is LNHDA and CDR2 is SQIVND in the germline V gene (reference sequence). CDR3 length: 13 amino acids. CDR3 bases: TGTGCCAGTAGTCTGAACAGGGGTGAAAAACTGTTTTTT. This encodes CASSLNRGEKLFF.

CDR3 residues: CASSHRDSHEQYF. The CDR3 bases are TGTGCCAGCAGTCACCGGGACAGCCACGAGCAGTACTTC. The chain joins TRBV6-5 to TRBJ2-7, with 7 bases fitting TRBD1. The CDR3 totals 13 residues. Germline V lookup: CDR1 MNHEY, CDR2 SVGAGI. V lost 5 bases and J lost 5; bases outside the gene matches: 6.

This chain links TRBV5-1 with TRBJ2-7; TRBD2 aligns across 9 bases. CDR3 length: 13 amino acids. With V trimmed by 5 bases and J by 3 bases, 3 bases remained unmatched. Germline V gene sequence: CDR1 SGHRS, CDR2 YFSETQ. The CDR3, as DNA: TGCGCCAGCAGTGGCGGGAGGGACTACGAGCAGTACTTC. It specifies CASSGGRDYEQYF.

The rearrangement links TRBV7-9 to TRBJ2-7; 9 bases align to TRBD2. Germline CDR1 is SEHNR and CDR2 is FQNEAQ (reference sequence). Unmatched junction bases numbered 3, after V lost 5 bases and J lost 1 base. There are 14 residues in the CDR3. CDR3 sequence: CASSHSGSSYEQYF. DNA for the CDR3: TGTGCCAGCAGCCATAGCGGGAGTTCCTACGAGCAGTACTTC.

The chain combines TRBV28 with TRBJ1-2; weak D call: TRBD1 (5 bases). This CDR3 has 12 amino acids. The V and J ends lost 7 bases and 2 bases respectively, with 8 bases between them. Germline V CDR1 and CDR2: MDHEN, SYDVKM. The DNA of the CDR3 is TGTGCCAGCACTACAGGCAACTATGGCTACACCTTC. It translates to CASTTGNYGYTF.